The clone carrying this T cell receptor (beta chain) came up a few times. Its antigen is currently unknown. The data originate from a study of a mutant IDH1 vaccine in newly diagnosed glioma. Across the study: Administration of eight vaccinations to patients took place in weeks 1, 3, 5, 7, 11, 15, 19, 23. Study conclusions and caveats: The occurrence of vaccine-induced immune responses was seen in 90% to 95% of patients.

The method was immunoSEQ multiplex PCR; TCRdb's version includes in-frame clones alone and lacks a portion of them. Altogether some 80,000 clones are present, around 85% being singletons, with the ten largest covering 0.75% to 0.95%. Noted time point: week 23, last vaccination. Each vaccine dose was 300 ug of mutant IDH1 20-mer peptide, with topical imiquimod. This clonotype was sampled from a woman in her forties or fifties with glioma. Sequencing was performed on PBMCs, taken from a glioma patient whose treatment included an IDH1 peptide vaccine.

CDR3: CASSWTGVNTEAFF. The CDR3 coding sequence is TGTGCCAGCAGCTGGACAGGAGTGAACACTGAAGCTTTCTTT. The V call is TRBV7-9, the J call TRBJ1-1; the match to TRBD1 covers 7 bases. With V trimmed by 4 bases and J by 0 bases, 2 bases remained unmatched. The CDR3 covers 14 residues. Germline V gene sequence: CDR1 SEHNR, CDR2 FQNEAQ (reference sequence).